The 2 T cell receptor beta chains given below trace back to one sample, sequenced in a study of cytomegalovirus exposure and HLA in healthy donors. PCR used 60 Vbeta primers and 13 Jbeta primers. The protocol was immunoSEQ multiplex PCR, while the TCRdb copy is restricted to in-frame clones and leaves out a portion. The sample has tens of thousands of clones. The sequenced sample consisted of PBMCs. The receptors originated from a man aged 35 to 55 in good health and CMV-seronegative.

The rearrangement links TRBV29-1 to TRBJ2-7, with a tentative D call TRBD2 (5 bases). The CDR3 has 12 residues. The V end lost 1 base, the J end lost 5 bases, and 9 bases lay between the germline ends. From germline, CDR1 is SQVTM and CDR2 ANQGSEA. In DNA, the CDR3 is TGCAGCGTTGAAGTATGGGGAGACGAGCAGTACTTC. Its protein is CSVEVWGDEQYF.

The rearrangement links TRBV10-3 to TRBJ1-6, with TRBD1 matching 9 bases. Germline V gene data show CDR1 as ENHRY and CDR2 as SYGVKD. V was pared by 6 bases and J by 7 bases, with 4 bases of the junction left unmatched. The CDR3 extends over 14 amino acids. The CDR3 nucleotides read TGTGCCATCAGCCCTACAGGGGGCAATTCACCCCTCCACTTT. This encodes CAISPTGGNSPLHF.